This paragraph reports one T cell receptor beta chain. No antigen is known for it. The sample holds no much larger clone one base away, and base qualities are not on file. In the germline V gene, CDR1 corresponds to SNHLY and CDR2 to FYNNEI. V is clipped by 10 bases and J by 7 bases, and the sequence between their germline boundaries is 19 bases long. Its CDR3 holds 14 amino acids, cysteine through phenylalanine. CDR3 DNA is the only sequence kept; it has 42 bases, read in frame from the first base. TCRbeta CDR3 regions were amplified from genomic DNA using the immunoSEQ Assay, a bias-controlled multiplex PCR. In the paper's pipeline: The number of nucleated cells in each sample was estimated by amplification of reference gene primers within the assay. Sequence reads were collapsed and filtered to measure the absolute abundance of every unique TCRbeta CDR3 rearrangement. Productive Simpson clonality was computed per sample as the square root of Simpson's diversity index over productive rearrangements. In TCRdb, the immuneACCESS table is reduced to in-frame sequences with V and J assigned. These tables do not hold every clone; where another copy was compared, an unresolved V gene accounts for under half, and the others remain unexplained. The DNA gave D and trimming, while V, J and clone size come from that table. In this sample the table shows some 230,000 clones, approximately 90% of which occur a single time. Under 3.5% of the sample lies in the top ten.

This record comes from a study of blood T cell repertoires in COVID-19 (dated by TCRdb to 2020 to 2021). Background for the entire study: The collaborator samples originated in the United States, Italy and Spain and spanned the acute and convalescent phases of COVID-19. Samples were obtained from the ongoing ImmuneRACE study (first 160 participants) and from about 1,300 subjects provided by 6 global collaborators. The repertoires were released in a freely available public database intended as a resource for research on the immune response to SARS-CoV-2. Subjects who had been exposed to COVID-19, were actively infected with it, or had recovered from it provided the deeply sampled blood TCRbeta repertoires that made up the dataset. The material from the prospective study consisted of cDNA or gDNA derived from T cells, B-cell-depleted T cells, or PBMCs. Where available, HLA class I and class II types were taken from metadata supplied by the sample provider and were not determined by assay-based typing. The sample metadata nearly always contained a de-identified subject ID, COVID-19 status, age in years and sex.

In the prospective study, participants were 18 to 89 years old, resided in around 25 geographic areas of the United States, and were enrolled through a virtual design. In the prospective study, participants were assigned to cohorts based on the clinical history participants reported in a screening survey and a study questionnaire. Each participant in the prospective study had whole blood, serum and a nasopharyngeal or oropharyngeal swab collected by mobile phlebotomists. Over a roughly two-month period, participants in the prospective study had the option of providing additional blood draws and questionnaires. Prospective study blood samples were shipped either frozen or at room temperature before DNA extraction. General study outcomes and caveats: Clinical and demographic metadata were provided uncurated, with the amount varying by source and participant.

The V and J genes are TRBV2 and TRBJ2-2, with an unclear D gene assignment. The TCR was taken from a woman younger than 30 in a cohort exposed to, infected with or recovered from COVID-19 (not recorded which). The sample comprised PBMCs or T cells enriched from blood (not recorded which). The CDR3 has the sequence CAISKAASLGELFF. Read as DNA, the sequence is TGTGCCATTTCAAAGGCGGCTAGTCTCGGGGAGCTGTTTTTT.